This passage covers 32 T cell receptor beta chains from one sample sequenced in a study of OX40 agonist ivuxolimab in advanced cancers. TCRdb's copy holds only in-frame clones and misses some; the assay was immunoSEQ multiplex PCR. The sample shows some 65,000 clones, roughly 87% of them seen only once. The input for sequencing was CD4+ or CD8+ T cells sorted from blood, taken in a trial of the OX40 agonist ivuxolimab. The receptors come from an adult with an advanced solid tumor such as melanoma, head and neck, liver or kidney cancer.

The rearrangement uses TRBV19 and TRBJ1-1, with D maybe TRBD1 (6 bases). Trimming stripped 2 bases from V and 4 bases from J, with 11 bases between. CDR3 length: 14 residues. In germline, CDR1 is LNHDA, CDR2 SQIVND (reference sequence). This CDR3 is CASSILGGGTEAFF. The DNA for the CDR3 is TGTGCCAGTAGTATATTAGGAGGGGGCACTGAAGCTTTCTTT.

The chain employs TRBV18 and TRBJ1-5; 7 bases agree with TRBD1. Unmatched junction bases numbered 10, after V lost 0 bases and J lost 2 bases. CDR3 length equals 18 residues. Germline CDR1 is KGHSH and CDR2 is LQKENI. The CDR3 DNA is TGTGCCAGCTCACCACCCCTGACAGGGCCCGGCGGCAATCAGCCCCAGCATTTT. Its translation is CASSPPLTGPGGNQPQHF. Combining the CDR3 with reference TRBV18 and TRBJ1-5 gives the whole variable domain NAGVMQNPRHLVRRRGQEARLRCSPMKGHSHVYWYRQLPEEGLKFMVYLQKENIIDESGMPKERFSAEFPKEGPSILRIQQVVRGDSAAYFCASSPPLTGPGGNQPQHFGDGTRLSIL.

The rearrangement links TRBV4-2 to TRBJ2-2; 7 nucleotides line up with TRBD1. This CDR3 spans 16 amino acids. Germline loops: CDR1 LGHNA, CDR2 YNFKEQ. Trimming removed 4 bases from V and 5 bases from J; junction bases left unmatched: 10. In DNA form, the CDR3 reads TGTGCCAGCAGCCCTCCAGGGACAGTCGGAACCGGGGAGCTGTTTTTT. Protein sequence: CASSPPGTVGTGELFF.

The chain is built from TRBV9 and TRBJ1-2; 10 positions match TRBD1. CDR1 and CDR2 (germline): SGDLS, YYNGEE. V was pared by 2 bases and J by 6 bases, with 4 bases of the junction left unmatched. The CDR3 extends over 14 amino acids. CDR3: CASSVGTGDNGYTF. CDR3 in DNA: TGTGCCAGCAGCGTTGGGACAGGGGATAATGGCTACACCTTC.

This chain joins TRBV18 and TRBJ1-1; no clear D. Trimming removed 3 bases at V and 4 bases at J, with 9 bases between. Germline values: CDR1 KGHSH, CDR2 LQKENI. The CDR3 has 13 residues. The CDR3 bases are TGTGCCAGCTCACCCCCTGCGTTCACTGAAGCTTTCTTT. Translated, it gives CASSPPAFTEAFF.

CDR3 protein: CAWSHGGLSYGYTF. CDR3 nucleotide sequence: TGTGCCTGGTCTCACGGGGGACTTAGCTATGGCTACACCTTC. The J gene is TRBJ1-2, the V gene TRBV30; possible D gene TRBD1, 5 bases. The CDR3 consists of 14 residues. CDR1 is GTSNPN and CDR2 is SVGIG in the germline V gene (reference sequence). The V end lost 5 bases, the J end lost 4 bases, and 17 bases lay between the germline ends.

CDR3 nucleotides: TGTGCCAGCAGCTTGGAGCCTCGACTAGGGGGTGAGCAGTTCTTC. It yields the protein CASSLEPRLGGEQFF. The genes are TRBV5-6 and TRBJ2-1, with D possibly called TRBD1 or TRBD2 (6 bases each). Germline values: CDR1 SGHDT, CDR2 YYEEEE. CDR3 size: 15 residues. Trimming took off 0 bases at V and 9 bases at J, with 16 bases between the two ends.

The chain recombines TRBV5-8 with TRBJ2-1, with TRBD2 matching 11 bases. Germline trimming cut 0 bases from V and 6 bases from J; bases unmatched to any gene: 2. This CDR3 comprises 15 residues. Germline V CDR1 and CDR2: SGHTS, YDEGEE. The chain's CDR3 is CASSLGLAGINEQFF. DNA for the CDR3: TGTGCCAGCAGCTTGGGACTAGCGGGGATCAATGAGCAGTTCTTC.

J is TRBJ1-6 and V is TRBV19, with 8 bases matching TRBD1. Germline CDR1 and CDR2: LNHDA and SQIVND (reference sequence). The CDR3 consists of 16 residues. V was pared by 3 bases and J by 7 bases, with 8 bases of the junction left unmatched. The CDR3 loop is CASSIVSGTGNSPLHF. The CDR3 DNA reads TGTGCCAGTAGTATCGTCTCCGGGACAGGAAATTCACCCCTCCACTTT.

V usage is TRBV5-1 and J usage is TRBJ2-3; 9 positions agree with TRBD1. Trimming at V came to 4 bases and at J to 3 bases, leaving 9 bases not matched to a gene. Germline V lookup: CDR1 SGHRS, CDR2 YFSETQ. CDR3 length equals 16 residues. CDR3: CASSPRTGDTTDTQYF. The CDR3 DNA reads TGCGCCAGCAGCCCACGGACAGGGGATACGACAGATACGCAGTATTTT.

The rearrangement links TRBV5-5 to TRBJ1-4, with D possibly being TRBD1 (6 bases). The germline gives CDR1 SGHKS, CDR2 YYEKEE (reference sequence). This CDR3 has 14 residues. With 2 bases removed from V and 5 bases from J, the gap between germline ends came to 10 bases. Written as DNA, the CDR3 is TGTGCCAGCAGCTTTGACAGGAACAATGAAAAACTGTTTTTT. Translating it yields CASSFDRNNEKLFF.

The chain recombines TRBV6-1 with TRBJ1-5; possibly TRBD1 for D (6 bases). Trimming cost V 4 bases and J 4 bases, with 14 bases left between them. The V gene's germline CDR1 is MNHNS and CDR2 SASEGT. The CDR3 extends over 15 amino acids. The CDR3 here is CASSVGANRNQPQHF. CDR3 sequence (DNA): TGTGCCAGCAGTGTGGGGGCGAATAGGAATCAGCCCCAGCATTTT.

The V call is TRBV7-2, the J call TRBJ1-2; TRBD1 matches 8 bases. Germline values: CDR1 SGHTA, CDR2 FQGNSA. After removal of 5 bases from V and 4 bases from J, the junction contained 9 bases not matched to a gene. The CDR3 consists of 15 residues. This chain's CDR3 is CASSPRTGTSYGYTF. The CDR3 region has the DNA TGTGCCAGCAGCCCGCGGACAGGGACCAGCTATGGCTACACCTTC.

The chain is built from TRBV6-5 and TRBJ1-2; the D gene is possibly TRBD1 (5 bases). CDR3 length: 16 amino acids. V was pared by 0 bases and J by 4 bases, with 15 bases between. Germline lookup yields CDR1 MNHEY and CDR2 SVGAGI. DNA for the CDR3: TGTGCCAGCAGTTACTCGAACAGGCCACTGGGCTATGGCTACACCTTC. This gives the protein CASSYSNRPLGYGYTF.

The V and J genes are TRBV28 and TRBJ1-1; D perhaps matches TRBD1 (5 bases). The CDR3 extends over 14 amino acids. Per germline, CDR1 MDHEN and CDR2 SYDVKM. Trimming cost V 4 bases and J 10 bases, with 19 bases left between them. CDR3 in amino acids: CASSSYGATQGAFF. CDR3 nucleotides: TGTGCCAGCAGTTCCTATGGGGCGACCCAAGGAGCTTTCTTT.

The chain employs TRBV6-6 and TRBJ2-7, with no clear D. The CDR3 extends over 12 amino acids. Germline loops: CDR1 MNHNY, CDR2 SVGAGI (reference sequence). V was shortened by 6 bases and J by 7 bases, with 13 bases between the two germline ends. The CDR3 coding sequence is TGTGCCAGCAGGTATAACTCAGGAGAGCAGTACTTC. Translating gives CASRYNSGEQYF.

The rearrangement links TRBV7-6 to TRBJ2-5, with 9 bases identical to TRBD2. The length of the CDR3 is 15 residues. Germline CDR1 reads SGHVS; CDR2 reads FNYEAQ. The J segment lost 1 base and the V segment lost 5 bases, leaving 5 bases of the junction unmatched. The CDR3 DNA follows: TGTGCCAGCAGCCGTTTTAGCGGGGGCCAAGAGACCCAGTACTTC. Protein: CASSRFSGGQETQYF.

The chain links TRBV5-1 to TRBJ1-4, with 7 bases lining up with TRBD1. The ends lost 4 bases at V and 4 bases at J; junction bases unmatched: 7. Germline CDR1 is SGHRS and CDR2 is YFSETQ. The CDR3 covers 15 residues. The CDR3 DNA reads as TGCGCCAGCAGCCAAAGGGACAGCTTTAATGAAAAACTGTTTTTT. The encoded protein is CASSQRDSFNEKLFF.

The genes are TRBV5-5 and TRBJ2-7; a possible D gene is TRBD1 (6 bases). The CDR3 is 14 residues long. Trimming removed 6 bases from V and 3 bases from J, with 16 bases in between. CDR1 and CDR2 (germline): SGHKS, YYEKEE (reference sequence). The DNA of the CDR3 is TGTGCCAGCAACACCGGGACACTGAGCTACGAGCAGTACTTC. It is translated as CASNTGTLSYEQYF.

The CDR3 nucleotides read TGCGCCAGCAGCTTGGCACTAGCGGCGACAGATACGCAGTATTTT. Translated: CASSLALAATDTQYF. The chain recombines TRBV5-1 with TRBJ2-3, with 8 bases lining up with TRBD2. J was trimmed by 3 bases and V by 0 bases; bases with no gene match: 3. Germline V gene data show CDR1 as SGHRS and CDR2 as YFSETQ. The CDR3 spans 15 residues.

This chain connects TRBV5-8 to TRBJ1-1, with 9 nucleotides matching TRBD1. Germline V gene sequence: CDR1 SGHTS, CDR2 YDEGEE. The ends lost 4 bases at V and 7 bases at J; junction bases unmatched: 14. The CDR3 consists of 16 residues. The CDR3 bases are TGTGCCAGCAGCGTAACCGGGACAGGGCGTATTCATGAAGCTTTCTTT. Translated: CASSVTGTGRIHEAFF. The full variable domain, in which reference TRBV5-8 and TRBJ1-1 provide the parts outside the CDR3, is EAGVTQSPTHLIKTRGQQATLRCSPISGHTSVYWYQQALGLGLQFLLWYDEGEERNRGNFPPRFSGRQFPNYSSELNVNALELEDSALYLCASSVTGTGRIHEAFFGQGTRLTVV.

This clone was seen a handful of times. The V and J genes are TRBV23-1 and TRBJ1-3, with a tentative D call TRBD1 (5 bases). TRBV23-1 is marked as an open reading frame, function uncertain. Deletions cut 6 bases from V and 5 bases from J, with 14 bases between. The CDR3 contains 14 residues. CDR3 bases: TGCGCCAGCAGCCACAGGCGTTCGAGAAACACCATATATTTT. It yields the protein CASSHRRSRNTIYF.

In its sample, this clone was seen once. CDR3 in DNA: TGTGCCAGCAGCTCCCAACCTACTGAAGCTTTCTTT. Protein: CASSSQPTEAFF. The V call is TRBV7-9, the J call TRBJ1-1, with D unresolved. Germline V lookup: CDR1 SEHNR, CDR2 FQNEAQ (reference sequence). Trimming took 4 bases from V and 5 from J, leaving 8 bases between them. The CDR3 totals 12 residues.

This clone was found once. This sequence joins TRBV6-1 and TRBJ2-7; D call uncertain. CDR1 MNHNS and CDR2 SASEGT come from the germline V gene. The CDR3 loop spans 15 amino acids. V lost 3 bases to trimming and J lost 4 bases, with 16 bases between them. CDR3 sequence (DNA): TGTGCCAGCAGTGATCGAATTTTTCCAGTATACGAGCAGTACTTC. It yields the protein CASSDRIFPVYEQYF.

In DNA, the CDR3 is TGTGCCTGGAGTCCAGGGCCCCATGGCTACACCTTC. Encoded protein: CAWSPGPHGYTF. The J gene is TRBJ1-2, the V gene TRBV30; D might be TRBD1 (5 bases). Germline lookup yields CDR1 GTSNPN and CDR2 SVGIG (reference sequence). The ends were cut back, 2 bases at V and 6 bases at J, with 10 bases in the middle. This CDR3 is built from 12 residues. Complete variable domain (other parts from reference TRBV30 and TRBJ1-2): SQTIHQWPATLVQPVGSPLSLECTVEGTSNPNLYWYRQAAGRGLQLLFYSVGIGQISSEVPQNLSASRPQDRQFILSSKKLLLSDSGFYLCAWSPGPHGYTFGSGTRLTVV.

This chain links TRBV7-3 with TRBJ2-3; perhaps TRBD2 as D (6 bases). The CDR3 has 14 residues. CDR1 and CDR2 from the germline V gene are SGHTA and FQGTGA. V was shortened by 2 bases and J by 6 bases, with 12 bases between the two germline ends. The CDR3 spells CASSLQGGADTQYF. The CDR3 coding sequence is TGTGCCAGCAGCTTACAGGGAGGTGCGGATACGCAGTATTTT. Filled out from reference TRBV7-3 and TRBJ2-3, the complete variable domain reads GAGVSQTPSNKVTEKGKYVELRCDPISGHTALYWYRQSLGQGPEFLIYFQGTGAADDSGLPNDRFFAVRPEGSVSTLKIQRTERGDSAVYLCASSLQGGADTQYFGPGTRLTVL.

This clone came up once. CDR3 sequence (DNA): TGTGCCAGCACGTCTAGCGGGGGTTTTAAGTTCTTC. Protein sequence: CASTSSGGFKFF. The chain employs TRBV6-4 and TRBJ2-1, with TRBD2 matching 10 bases. V lost 7 bases to trimming and J lost 14 bases; unmatched junction nucleotides: 8. CDR1 and CDR2 from the germline V gene are MRHNA and SNTAGT. CDR3 size: 12 residues.

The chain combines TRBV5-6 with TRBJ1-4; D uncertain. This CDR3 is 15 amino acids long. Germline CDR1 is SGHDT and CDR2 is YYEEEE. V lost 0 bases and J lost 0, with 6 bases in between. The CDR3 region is CASSLDSATNEKLFF. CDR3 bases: TGTGCCAGCAGCTTGGACAGCGCAACTAATGAAAAACTGTTTTTT.

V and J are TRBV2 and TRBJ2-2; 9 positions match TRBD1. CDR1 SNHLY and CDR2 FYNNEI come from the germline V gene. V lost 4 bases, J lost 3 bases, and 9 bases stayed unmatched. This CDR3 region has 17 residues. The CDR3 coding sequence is TGTGCCAGCAGTGTCGTCGGGGACAGGGTCCACACCGGGGAGCTGTTTTTT. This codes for CASSVVGDRVHTGELFF.

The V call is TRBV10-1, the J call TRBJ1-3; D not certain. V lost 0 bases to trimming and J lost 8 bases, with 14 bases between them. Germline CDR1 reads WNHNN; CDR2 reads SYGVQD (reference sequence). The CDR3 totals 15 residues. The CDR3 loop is CASSESIFTRDTIYF. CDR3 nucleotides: TGCGCCAGCAGTGAGTCGATTTTTACCCGGGACACCATATATTTT.

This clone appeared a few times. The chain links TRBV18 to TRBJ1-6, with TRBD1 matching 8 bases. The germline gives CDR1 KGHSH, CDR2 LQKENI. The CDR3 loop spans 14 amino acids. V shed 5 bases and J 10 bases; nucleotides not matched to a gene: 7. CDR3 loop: CASSADRGPSPLHF. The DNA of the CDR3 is TGTGCCAGCTCAGCCGACAGGGGTCCCTCACCCCTCCACTTT.

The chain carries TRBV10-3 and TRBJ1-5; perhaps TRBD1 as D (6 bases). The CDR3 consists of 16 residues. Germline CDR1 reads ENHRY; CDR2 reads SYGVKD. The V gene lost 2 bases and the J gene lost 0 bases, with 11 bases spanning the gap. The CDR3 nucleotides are TGTGCCATCAGTGAGGGACAGCCACCTAGCAATCAGCCCCAGCATTTT. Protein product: CAISEGQPPSNQPQHF.